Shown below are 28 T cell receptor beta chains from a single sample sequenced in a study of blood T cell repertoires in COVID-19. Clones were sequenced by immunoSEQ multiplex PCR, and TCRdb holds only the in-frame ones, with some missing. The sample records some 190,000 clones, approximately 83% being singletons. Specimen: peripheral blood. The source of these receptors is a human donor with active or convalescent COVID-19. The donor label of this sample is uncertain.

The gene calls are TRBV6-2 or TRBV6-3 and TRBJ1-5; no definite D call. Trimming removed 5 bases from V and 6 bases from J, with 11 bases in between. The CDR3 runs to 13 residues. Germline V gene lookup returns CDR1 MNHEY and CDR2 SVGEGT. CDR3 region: CASSTRTTQPQHF. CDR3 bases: TGTGCCAGCAGTACACGTACCACTCAGCCCCAGCATTTT.

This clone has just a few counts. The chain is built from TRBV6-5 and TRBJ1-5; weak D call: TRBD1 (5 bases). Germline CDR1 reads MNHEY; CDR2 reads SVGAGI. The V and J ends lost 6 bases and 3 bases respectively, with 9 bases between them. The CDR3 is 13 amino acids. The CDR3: CASRPGPNQPQHF. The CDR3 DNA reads TGTGCCAGCAGGCCAGGGCCCAATCAGCCCCAGCATTTT.

CDR3: CASRGRDNQPQHF. The CDR3 bases are TGTGCCAGCAGGGGCAGGGATAATCAGCCCCAGCATTTT. The rearrangement uses TRBV6-4 and TRBJ1-5, with a tentative D call TRBD1 (5 bases). Between the trimmed V and J ends, which lost 6 bases and 4 bases, there was a span of 10 bases. The CDR3 totals 13 residues. Per germline, CDR1 MRHNA and CDR2 SNTAGT.

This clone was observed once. The CDR3 reads CAWRQREYSEAFF. The CDR3, as DNA: TGTGCCTGGCGACAGAGAGAATATAGTGAAGCTTTCTTT. This rearrangement joins TRBV30 to TRBJ1-1; weak D call: TRBD1 (5 bases). Trimming took 5 bases from V and 7 from J, leaving 17 bases between them. The germline V gene has CDR1 GTSNPN and CDR2 SVGIG (reference sequence). The CDR3 runs to 13 residues.

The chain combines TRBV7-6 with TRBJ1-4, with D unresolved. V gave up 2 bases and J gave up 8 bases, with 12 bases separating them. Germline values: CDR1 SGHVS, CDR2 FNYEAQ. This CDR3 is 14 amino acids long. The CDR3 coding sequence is TGTGCCAGCAGCTTATTAGGGTCGGGGGAAAAACTGTTTTTT. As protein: CASSLLGSGEKLFF.

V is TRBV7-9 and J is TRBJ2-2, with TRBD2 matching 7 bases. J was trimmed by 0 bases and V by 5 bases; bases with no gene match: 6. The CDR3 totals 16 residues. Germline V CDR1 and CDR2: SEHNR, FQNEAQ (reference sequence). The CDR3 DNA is TGTGCCAGCAGCCGCCCCGGACTAGCGAACACCGGGGAGCTGTTTTTT. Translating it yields CASSRPGLANTGELFF.

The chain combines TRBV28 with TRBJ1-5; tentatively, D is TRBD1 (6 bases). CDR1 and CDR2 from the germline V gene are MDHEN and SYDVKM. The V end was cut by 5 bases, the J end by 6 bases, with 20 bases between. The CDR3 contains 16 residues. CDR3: CASSQLKGGRSQPQHF. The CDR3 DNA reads TGTGCCAGCAGTCAGCTTAAAGGGGGTCGGAGTCAGCCCCAGCATTTT.

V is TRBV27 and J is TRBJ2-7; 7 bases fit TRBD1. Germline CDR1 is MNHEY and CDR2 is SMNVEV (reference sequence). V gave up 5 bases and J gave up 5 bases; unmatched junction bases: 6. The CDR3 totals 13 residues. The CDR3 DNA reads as TGTGCCAGCAGTCCGACAGGGCCCCACGAGCAGTACTTC. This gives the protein CASSPTGPHEQYF.

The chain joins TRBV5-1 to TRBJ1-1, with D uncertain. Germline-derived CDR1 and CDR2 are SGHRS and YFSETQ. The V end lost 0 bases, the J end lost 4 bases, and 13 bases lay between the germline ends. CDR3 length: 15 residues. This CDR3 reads CASSLGEGPGTEAFF. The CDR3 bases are TGCGCCAGCAGCTTGGGAGAGGGTCCCGGCACTGAAGCTTTCTTT.

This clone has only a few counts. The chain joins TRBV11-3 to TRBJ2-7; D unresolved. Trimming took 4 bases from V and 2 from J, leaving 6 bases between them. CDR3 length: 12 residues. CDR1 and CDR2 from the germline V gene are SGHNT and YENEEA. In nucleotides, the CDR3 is TGTGCCAGCAGCTCTGGGCCCTACGAGCAGTACTTC. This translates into CASSSGPYEQYF. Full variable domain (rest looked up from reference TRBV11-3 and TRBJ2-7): EAGVVQSPRYKIIEKKQPVAFWCNPISGHNTLYWYLQNLGQGPELLIRYENEEAVDDSQLPKDRFSAERLKGVDSTLKIQPAELGDSAVYLCASSSGPYEQYFGPGTRLTVT.

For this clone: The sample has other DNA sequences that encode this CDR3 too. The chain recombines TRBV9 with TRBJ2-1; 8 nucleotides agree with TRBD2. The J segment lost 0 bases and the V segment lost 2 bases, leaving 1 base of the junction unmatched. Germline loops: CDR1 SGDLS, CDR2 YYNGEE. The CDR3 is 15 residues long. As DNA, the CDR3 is TGTGCCAGCAGCGTTAGCGGGATCTCCTACAATGAGCAGTTCTTC. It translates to CASSVSGISYNEQFF.

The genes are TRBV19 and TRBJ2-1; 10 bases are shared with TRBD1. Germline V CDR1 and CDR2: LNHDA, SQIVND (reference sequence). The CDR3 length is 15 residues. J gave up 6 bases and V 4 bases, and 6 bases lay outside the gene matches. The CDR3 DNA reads TGTGCCAGTAGTACCCGGGACAGGGGAGGCAATGAGCAGTTCTTC. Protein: CASSTRDRGGNEQFF.

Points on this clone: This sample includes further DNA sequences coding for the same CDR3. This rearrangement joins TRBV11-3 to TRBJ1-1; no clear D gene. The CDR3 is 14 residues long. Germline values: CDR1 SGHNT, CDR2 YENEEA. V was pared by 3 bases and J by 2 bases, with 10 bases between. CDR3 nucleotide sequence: TGTGCCAGCAGCTTCAGCGGGGTTAACACTGAAGCTTTCTTT. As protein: CASSFSGVNTEAFF.

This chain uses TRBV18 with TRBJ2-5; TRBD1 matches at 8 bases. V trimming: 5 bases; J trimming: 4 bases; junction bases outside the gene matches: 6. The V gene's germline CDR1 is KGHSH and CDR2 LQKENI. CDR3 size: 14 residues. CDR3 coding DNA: TGTGCCAGCTCATCGGGACAGGTTGCAGAGACCCAGTACTTC. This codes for CASSSGQVAETQYF.

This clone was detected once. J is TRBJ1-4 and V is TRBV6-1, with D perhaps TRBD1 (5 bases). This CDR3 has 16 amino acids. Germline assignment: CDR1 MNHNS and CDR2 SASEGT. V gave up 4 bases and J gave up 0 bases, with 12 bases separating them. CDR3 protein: CASSGGDSATNEKLFF. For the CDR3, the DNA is TGTGCCAGCAGTGGTGGAGACAGTGCAACTAATGAAAAACTGTTTTTT.

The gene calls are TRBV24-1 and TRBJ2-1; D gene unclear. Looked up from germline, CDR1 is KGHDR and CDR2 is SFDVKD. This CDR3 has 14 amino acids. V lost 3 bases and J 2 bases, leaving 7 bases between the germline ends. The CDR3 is CATSDGVPYNEQFF. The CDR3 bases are TGTGCCACCAGTGATGGAGTACCCTACAATGAGCAGTTCTTC.

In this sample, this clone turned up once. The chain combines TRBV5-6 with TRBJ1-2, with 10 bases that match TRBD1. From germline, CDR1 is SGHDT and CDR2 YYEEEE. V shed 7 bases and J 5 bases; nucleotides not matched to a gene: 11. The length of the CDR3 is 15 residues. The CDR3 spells CASLRRDRGFYGYTF. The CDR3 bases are TGTGCCAGCCTACGGCGGGACAGGGGTTTTTATGGCTACACCTTC. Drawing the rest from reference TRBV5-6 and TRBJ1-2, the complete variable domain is DAGVTQSPTHLIKTRGQQVTLRCSPKSGHDTVSWYQQALGQGPQFIFQYYEEEERQRGNFPDRFSGHQFPNYSSELNVNALLLGDSALYLCASLRRDRGFYGYTFGSGTRLTVV.

The CDR3 sequence is CASSDGISYEQYF. The CDR3 DNA is TGTGCCAGTTCCGACGGGATCTCCTACGAGCAGTACTTC. V usage is TRBV12-3 or TRBV12-4 and J usage is TRBJ2-7, with D perhaps matching TRBD2 (5 bases). Trimming pared 9 bases from V and 0 bases from J, leaving 12 bases between. This CDR3 is built from 13 residues.

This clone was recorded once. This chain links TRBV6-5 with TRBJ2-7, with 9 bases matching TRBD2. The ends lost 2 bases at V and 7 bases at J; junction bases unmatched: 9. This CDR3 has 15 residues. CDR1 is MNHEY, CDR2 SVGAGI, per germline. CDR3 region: CASSYEAGGLGEQYF. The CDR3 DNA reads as TGTGCCAGCAGTTACGAAGCGGGGGGCCTGGGAGAGCAGTACTTC.

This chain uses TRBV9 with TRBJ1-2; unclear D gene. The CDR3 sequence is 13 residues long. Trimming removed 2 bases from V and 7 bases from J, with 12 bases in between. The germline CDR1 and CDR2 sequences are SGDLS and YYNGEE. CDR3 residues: CASSVLSSGGYTF. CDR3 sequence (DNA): TGTGCCAGCAGCGTTTTGAGTTCCGGTGGCTACACCTTC.

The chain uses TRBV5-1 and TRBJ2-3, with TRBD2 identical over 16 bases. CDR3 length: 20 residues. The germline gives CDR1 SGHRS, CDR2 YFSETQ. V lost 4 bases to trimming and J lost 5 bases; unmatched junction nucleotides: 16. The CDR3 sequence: CASSRKSGTSGGASLDTQYF. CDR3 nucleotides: TGCGCCAGCAGCCGTAAGAGTGGGACTAGCGGGGGGGCCAGTTTAGATACGCAGTATTTT.

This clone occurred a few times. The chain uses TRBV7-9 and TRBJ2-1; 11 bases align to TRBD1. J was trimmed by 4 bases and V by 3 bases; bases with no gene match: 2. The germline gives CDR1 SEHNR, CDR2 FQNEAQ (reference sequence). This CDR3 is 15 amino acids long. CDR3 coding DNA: TGTGCCAGCAGCTTCGGGACAGGGGGTTACAATGAGCAGTTCTTC. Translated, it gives CASSFGTGGYNEQFF.

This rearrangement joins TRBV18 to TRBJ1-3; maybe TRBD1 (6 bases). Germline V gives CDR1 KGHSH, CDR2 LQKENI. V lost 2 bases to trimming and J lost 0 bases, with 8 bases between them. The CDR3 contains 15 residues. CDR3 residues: CASSPGTRSGNTIYF. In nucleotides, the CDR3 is TGTGCCAGCTCACCAGGGACACGCTCTGGAAACACCATATATTTT. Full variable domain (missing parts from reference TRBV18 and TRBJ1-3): NAGVMQNPRHLVRRRGQEARLRCSPMKGHSHVYWYRQLPEEGLKFMVYLQKENIIDESGMPKERFSAEFPKEGPSILRIQQVVRGDSAAYFCASSPGTRSGNTIYFGEGSWLTVV.

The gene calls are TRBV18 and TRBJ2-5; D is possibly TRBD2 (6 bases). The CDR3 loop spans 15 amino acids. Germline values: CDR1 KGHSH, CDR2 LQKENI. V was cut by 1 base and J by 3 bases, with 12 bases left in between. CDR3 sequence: CASSPRTSQEETQYF. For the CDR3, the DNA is TGTGCCAGCTCACCACGAACTAGCCAGGAAGAGACCCAGTACTTC.

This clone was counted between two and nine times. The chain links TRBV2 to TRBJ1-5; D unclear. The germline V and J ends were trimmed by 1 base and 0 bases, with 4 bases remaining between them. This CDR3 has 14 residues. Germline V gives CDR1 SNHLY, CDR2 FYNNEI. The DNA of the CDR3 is TGTGCCAGCAGTGAAGGCAGTAGCAATCAGCCCCAGCATTTT. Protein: CASSEGSSNQPQHF.

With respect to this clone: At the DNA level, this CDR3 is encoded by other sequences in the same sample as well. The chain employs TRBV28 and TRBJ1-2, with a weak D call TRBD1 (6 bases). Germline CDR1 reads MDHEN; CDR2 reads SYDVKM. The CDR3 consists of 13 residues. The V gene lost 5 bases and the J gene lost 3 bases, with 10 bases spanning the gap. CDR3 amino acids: CASSLRGYYGYTF. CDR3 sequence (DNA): TGTGCCAGCAGTCTCAGGGGCTACTATGGCTACACCTTC.

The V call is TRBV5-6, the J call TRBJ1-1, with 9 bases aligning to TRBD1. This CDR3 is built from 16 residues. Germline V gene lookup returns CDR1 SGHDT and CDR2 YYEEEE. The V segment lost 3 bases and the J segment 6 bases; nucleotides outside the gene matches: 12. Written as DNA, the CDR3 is TGTGCCAGCAGCTCCCCCGGGACAGGGACGGGCGCTGAAGCTTTCTTT. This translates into CASSSPGTGTGAEAFF.

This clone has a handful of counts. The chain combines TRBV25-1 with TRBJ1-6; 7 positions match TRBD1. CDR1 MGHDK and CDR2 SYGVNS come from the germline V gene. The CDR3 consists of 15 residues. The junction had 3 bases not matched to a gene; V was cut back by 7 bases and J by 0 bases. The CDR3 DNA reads TGTGCCAGCAAGGGACAGAGCTCCTATAATTCACCCCTCCACTTT. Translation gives CASKGQSSYNSPLHF.